Following are 17 T cell receptor beta chains from one sample sequenced in a study of a mutant IDH1 vaccine in newly diagnosed glioma. Stated time point: week 5, during vaccination. Topical imiquimod was applied with each vaccine dose, which held 300 ug of mutant IDH1 20-mer peptide. These receptors lack a known antigen. Generated by immunoSEQ multiplex PCR, the TCRdb table keeps only in-frame clones and is missing some. The sample lists about 60,000 clones, 80% to 90% occurring once. The sequencing used PBMCs, collected from a glioma patient whose treatment included an IDH1 peptide vaccine. These receptors were collected from a woman in her forties or fifties with glioma.

This clone was seen a handful of times. The V and J genes are TRBV5-4 and TRBJ2-2; D gene ambiguous. From germline, CDR1 is SGHNT and CDR2 YYREEE (reference sequence). The CDR3 contains 14 residues. The germline V and J ends were trimmed by 0 bases and 1 base, with 4 bases remaining between them. The CDR3 DNA reads as TGTGCCAGCAGCTTGGAGGTGAACACCGGGGAGCTGTTTTTT. Translating it yields CASSLEVNTGELFF.

The table lists this clone with a count of one. The chain links TRBV4-2 to TRBJ2-7; 7 nucleotides match TRBD1. CDR1 is LGHNA and CDR2 is YNFKEQ in the germline V gene. The CDR3 length is 15 residues. The V segment lost 2 bases and the J segment 5 bases; nucleotides outside the gene matches: 9. The CDR3: CASSQRGQTHDEQYF. The CDR3 region has the DNA TGTGCCAGCAGCCAACGGGGACAGACACACGACGAGCAGTACTTC.

The CDR3 nucleotides read TGTGCCAGCAGTTACACAGATATGAACACTGAAGCTTTCTTT. Residues: CASSYTDMNTEAFF. The rearrangement links TRBV6-5 to TRBJ1-1; no clear D. Germline V gene lookup returns CDR1 MNHEY and CDR2 SVGAGI. This CDR3 region has 14 residues. V was trimmed by 2 bases and J by 0 bases, leaving 7 bases between them.

The V and J genes are TRBV4-2 and TRBJ2-7; D gene unclear. The germline V and J ends were trimmed by 0 bases and 5 bases, with 8 bases remaining between them. The CDR3 is 13 residues long. Germline CDR1 and CDR2: LGHNA and YNFKEQ. The CDR3 bases are TGTGCCAGCAGCCAAGACACACCCAACGAGCAGTACTTC. It is translated as CASSQDTPNEQYF.

V and J are TRBV5-1 and TRBJ1-4; no reliable D call. Trimming stripped 4 bases from V and 0 bases from J, with 7 bases between. Germline lookup yields CDR1 SGHRS and CDR2 YFSETQ. The CDR3 is made up of 14 amino acids. The CDR3 sequence: CASSGGATNEKLFF. DNA for the CDR3: TGCGCCAGCAGCGGAGGTGCAACTAATGAAAAACTGTTTTTT.

This chain joins TRBV2 and TRBJ2-5; D might be TRBD2 (6 bases). The CDR3 loop spans 15 amino acids. Germline CDR1 is SNHLY and CDR2 is FYNNEI. The V and J ends lost 3 bases and 5 bases respectively, with 16 bases between them. The CDR3 nucleotides read TGTGCCAGCAGTGATCCCGGGGCGGGATGGGAGACCCAGTACTTC. Translated: CASSDPGAGWETQYF.

The J gene is TRBJ2-5, the V gene TRBV30, with D perhaps TRBD2 (7 bases). This CDR3 has 13 residues. Germline assignment: CDR1 GTSNPN and CDR2 SVGIG (reference sequence). CDR3 protein: CAGRGAPQETQYF. For the CDR3, the DNA is TGTGCTGGACGGGGGGCGCCCCAAGAGACCCAGTACTTC.

The V call is TRBV5-6, the J call TRBJ2-6; 9 nucleotides match TRBD1. The CDR3 length is 16 residues. V trimming: 4 bases; J trimming: 4 bases; junction bases outside the gene matches: 6. CDR1 and CDR2 from the germline V gene are SGHDT and YYEEEE. CDR3 in DNA: TGTGCCAGCAGCACAGGGGGCGCCCCCGGGGCCAACGTCCTGACTTTC. Amino acids: CASSTGGAPGANVLTF.

This clone was observed a handful of times. CDR3 in amino acids: CASSLATGGTEAFF. CDR3 in DNA: TGTGCCAGCAGCTTAGCCACCGGGGGCACTGAAGCTTTCTTT. The chain uses TRBV11-3 and TRBJ1-1; D is possibly TRBD1 (5 bases). Deletions cut 1 base from V and 4 bases from J, with 10 bases between. The CDR3 is 14 amino acids. The germline CDR1 and CDR2 sequences are SGHNT and YENEEA.

In this sample, this clone turned up a few times. The chain recombines TRBV4-2 with TRBJ1-1; D is undetermined. The CDR3 runs to 14 residues. Germline-derived CDR1 and CDR2 are LGHNA and YNFKEQ. V lost 3 bases and J lost 5, with 13 bases in between. Here the CDR3 DNA reads TGTGCCAGCAGCCATCTGGGGAGGCGAACTGAAGCTTTCTTT. Its translation: CASSHLGRRTEAFF.

This rearrangement joins TRBV7-2 to TRBJ1-5; D is ambiguous. Trimming pared 5 bases from V and 0 bases from J, leaving 11 bases between. This CDR3 contains 15 residues. Germline V lookup: CDR1 SGHTA, CDR2 FQGNSA. This chain's CDR3 is CASSRQGYSNQPQHF. The CDR3 DNA follows: TGTGCCAGCAGCCGACAAGGATATAGCAATCAGCCCCAGCATTTT.

The chain joins TRBV28 to TRBJ2-7, with D possibly matching TRBD1 (6 bases). This CDR3 spans 13 amino acids. V shed 8 bases and J shed 5 bases, with 16 bases lying between them. Germline assignment: CDR1 MDHEN and CDR2 SYDVKM. The CDR3 is CASGTTGIDEQYF. CDR3 DNA: TGTGCCAGCGGCACTACAGGGATCGACGAGCAGTACTTC. Full variable domain (missing parts from reference TRBV28 and TRBJ2-7): DVKVTQSSRYLVKRTGEKVFLECVQDMDHENMFWYRQDPGLGLRLIYFSYDVKMKEKGDIPEGYSVSREKKERFSLILESASTNQTSMYLCASGTTGIDEQYFGPGTRLTVT.

This chain joins TRBV9 and TRBJ2-5; D is perhaps TRBD1 (6 bases). The germline V and J ends were trimmed by 2 bases and 3 bases, with 11 bases remaining between them. This CDR3 region has 14 residues. Germline V CDR1 and CDR2: SGDLS, YYNGEE. CDR3 loop: CASSVRPGEETQYF. The CDR3 coding sequence is TGTGCCAGCAGCGTCCGGCCAGGGGAAGAGACCCAGTACTTC.

J is TRBJ1-2 and V is TRBV30; D unclear. The CDR3 extends over 11 amino acids. Trimming pared 3 bases from V and 3 bases from J, leaving 5 bases between. Germline lookup yields CDR1 GTSNPN and CDR2 SVGIG (reference sequence). CDR3 nucleotides: TGTGCCTGGAGGGGATACTATGGCTACACCTTC. Protein product: CAWRGYYGYTF.

The chain carries TRBV9 and TRBJ1-6; D gene unclear. Trimming pared 2 bases from V and 10 bases from J, leaving 10 bases between. The CDR3 is 13 amino acids. CDR1 SGDLS and CDR2 YYNGEE come from the germline V gene. The CDR3 is CASSVSASSPLHF. In DNA form, the CDR3 reads TGTGCCAGCAGCGTCAGTGCGTCGTCACCCCTCCACTTT.

The V and J genes are TRBV4-1 and TRBJ1-6; D is possibly TRBD1 (6 bases). Per the germline V gene, CDR1 is MGHRA and CDR2 is YSYEKL. The CDR3 totals 18 residues. Trimming cost V 0 bases and J 1 base, with 13 bases left between them. The CDR3 protein is CASSQEGLGGSYNSPLHF. As DNA, the CDR3 is TGCGCCAGCAGCCAAGAGGGATTAGGGGGGTCCTATAATTCACCCCTCCACTTT.

This chain links TRBV7-3 with TRBJ1-1; D gene ambiguous. This CDR3 comprises 15 residues. Trimming left V 5 bases short and J 0 bases short, with 13 bases between. Looked up from germline, CDR1 is SGHTA and CDR2 is FQGTGA. In DNA, the CDR3 is TGTGCCAGCAGCCCCCCGAGACAACTGAACACTGAAGCTTTCTTT. It translates to CASSPPRQLNTEAFF. Based on the CDR3 plus reference TRBV7-3 and TRBJ1-1, the full variable domain is GAGVSQTPSNKVTEKGKYVELRCDPISGHTALYWYRQSLGQGPEFLIYFQGTGAADDSGLPNDRFFAVRPEGSVSTLKIQRTERGDSAVYLCASSPPRQLNTEAFFGQGTRLTVV.